The entry below describes one TCR beta chain. Its antigen is as yet unknown. V lost 6 bases, J lost 2 bases, and 8 bases stayed unmatched. Germline V lookup: CDR1 MDHEN, CDR2 SYDVKM. The CDR3 extends over 16 amino acids. Assay: immunoSEQ multiplex PCR; the TCRdb copy retains only in-frame clones and omits some. Here the sample spans 140,000 or so clones, approximately 89% being singletons. These data originate in a study of cytomegalovirus exposure and HLA in healthy donors. Whole-study results and caveats: Among TCR beta chains, those listed as cytomegalovirus-associated numbered over 150. In the 120 or so validation repertoires, under 95% of cluster scores exceeded 0, per a later analysis.

The source of this sequence is a woman aged 18 to 35 in good health and CMV-seropositive. Sequenced input: PBMCs. This rearrangement joins TRBV28 to TRBJ1-5; 9 nucleotides line up with TRBD1. The CDR3: CASSRPQGAGNQPQHF. The CDR3 DNA reads TGTGCCAGCAGCCGACCACAGGGGGCAGGCAATCAGCCCCAGCATTTT.